The source of this TCR beta chain is a study of T cell responses to AZD1222 COVID-19 vaccine (dated by TCRdb to the early 2020s). Turning to the overall study: AZD1222 recipients whose second dose came at about 4 weeks and those whose second dose came at about 12 weeks were combined into one group, since spike-specific TCR depth and breadth did not differ between the two schedules. A total of more than 230 trial participants underwent TCR sequencing, of whom some 210 received two doses of AZD1222 and 26 received two doses of the MenACWY control vaccine. Trial participants were enrolled by age into 18-55, 56-69 and 70-plus year subgroups, with approximately 150, 30 and 60 TCR-sequenced participants respectively.

The CDR1 and CDR2 encoded by the germline V gene are MNHEY and SVGAGI. The CDR3 holds 13 amino acids from the cysteine to the phenylalanine. Only the CDR3 part of the read is kept: 39 bases, read in frame from the first base. Relative to germline, V is 6 bases shorter and J is 1 base shorter, with 10 bases between their ends. According to the study, the label for this sample's time point signals: baseline before first vaccination. Samples from vaccinated people were obtained from the UK trials COV001 and COV002, which included a single-blind randomized controlled phase 2/3 trial of AZD1222 (ChAdOx1 nCoV-19) in healthy adults. For TCRbeta chain sequencing, PBMC samples were collected from trial participants at day 0 and at day 28 after the second dose. Broad study findings and their caveats: The 56-69-year group was small, and its depth increase did not reach significance, likely because of low power. Most participants were white British and females outnumbered males, and the authors suggested that clonal diversity may have been underestimated. Because no day 14 peak-response samples were available, the repertoires could be characterized only after the peak T cell response. Reportedly, close to half of the unique spike-specific TCRs recognized epitopes lying outside the regions that are mutated in the B.1.351 and B.1.1.7 variants. After two AZD1222 doses, spike-specific TCR breadth and depth were significantly higher than at day 0 and than in MenACWY recipients. Conclusions about previously exposed vaccinees are limited because only six or seven AZD1222 recipients were SARS-CoV-2 seropositive at baseline. The vaccine-associated CD4 TCRs covered the entire spike protein, and the dominant responses fell in regions 160-218 and 743-854.

Comments on this clone: Its antigen is unknown. No base-level quality is on record; no much larger clone is a single base apart.

The CDR3 regions of human TCRbeta chains were subjected to immunosequencing. From the authors' description of their analysis: Repertoire TCRs were checked for matches against a reference library of SARS-CoV-2-specific TCRs that had been generated using the MIRA antigen-specificity platform. Breadth meant the fraction of unique TCRs that were SARS-CoV-2-associated, whereas depth meant the fraction of total T cells that were SARS-CoV-2-associated. Using the MIRA data, each spike-specific TCR was assigned both to the spike region to which the TCR was reactive and to a CD4 or CD8 class. Log10-transformed breadth and depth values were compared by one-way ANOVA with Sidak's multiple comparisons tests. Here the immuneACCESS table is served through TCRdb, limited to in-frame sequences with V and J called. Missing clones are a known gap in these copies; in checked studies unresolved V genes cover under half, and the rest lacks a known reason. The V and J calls and the clone size are those of that table, but D and trimming were determined from the DNA. A total of 130,000 to 150,000 clones appear in this sample, roughly 89% of them only once. Of the sample, roughly 5.5% falls within the top ten clones.

The receptor was derived from an adult in good health. The sequence joins TRBV6-5 to TRBJ2-7, with TRBD1 as a weak D call on 5 bases. Sequenced here: peripheral blood, sampled on day 0 of AZD1222 vaccination. CDR3 reads: CASSKQDSYEQYF. The nucleotide sequence reads as follows: TGTGCCAGCAGCAAACAGGATTCCTACGAGCAGTACTTC.